One T cell receptor beta chain is described in this entry. Its antigen is undetermined. TCRdb keeps only in-frame clones here, not all; method: immunoSEQ multiplex PCR. The profile covers 150,000 to 200,000 clones, with around 83% appearing a single time and roughly an eighth taken by the ten largest. V lost 7 bases and J 1 base, leaving 17 bases between the germline ends. The germline V gene encodes CDR1 MDHEN and CDR2 SYDVKM. The CDR3 is 15 amino acids. The data are from a study of cytomegalovirus exposure and HLA in healthy donors. Study-wide background: The approximately 120 validation repertoires, a later analysis reported, used the same platform as the 600 to 850 repertoires from the first cohort.

General observations from the study: Within the 100 to 150 validation repertoires, first-cohort TCR clusters tended to co-occur, according to a later analysis. Reports indicated that the classifier achieved high specificity and sensitivity in diagnosing cytomegalovirus status.

This clonotype was obtained from a woman in her twenties or thirties in good health and CMV-seropositive. The genes are TRBV28 and TRBJ2-7; maybe TRBD2 (6 bases). Sequenced sample: PBMCs. The chain's CDR3 is CASIPGVRISYEQYF. DNA for the CDR3: TGTGCCAGCATCCCGGGGGTTAGAATTTCCTACGAGCAGTACTTC.